The clone carrying this T cell receptor beta chain was detected ten times or more. This sample is part of a study of T-cell reconstitution after alpha-beta-depleted transplantation in children. Unique molecular identifiers featured in how the TCRbeta library was prepared. TCRdb re-derived calls from the PCR reads in MiXCR, one entry per CDR3 protein. Here the sample spans approximately 210,000 distinct CDR3 sequences, about 14% being singletons. CDR3 length: 15 amino acids. V gave up 6 bases and J gave up 4 bases; unmatched junction bases: 5. The receptor was isolated from a human donor who donated a stem cell graft to a child with acute lymphoblastic leukemia. The chain employs TRBV12-3 or TRBV12-4 and TRBJ2-2, with 10 bases fitting TRBD1. The input for sequencing was PBMCs from the stem cell graft donor, taken from the stem cell graft. The CDR3 loop reads CASRPGTGATGELFF. In DNA form, the CDR3 reads TGTGCCAGCAGACCCGGGACAGGGGCCACCGGGGAGCTGTTTTTT.